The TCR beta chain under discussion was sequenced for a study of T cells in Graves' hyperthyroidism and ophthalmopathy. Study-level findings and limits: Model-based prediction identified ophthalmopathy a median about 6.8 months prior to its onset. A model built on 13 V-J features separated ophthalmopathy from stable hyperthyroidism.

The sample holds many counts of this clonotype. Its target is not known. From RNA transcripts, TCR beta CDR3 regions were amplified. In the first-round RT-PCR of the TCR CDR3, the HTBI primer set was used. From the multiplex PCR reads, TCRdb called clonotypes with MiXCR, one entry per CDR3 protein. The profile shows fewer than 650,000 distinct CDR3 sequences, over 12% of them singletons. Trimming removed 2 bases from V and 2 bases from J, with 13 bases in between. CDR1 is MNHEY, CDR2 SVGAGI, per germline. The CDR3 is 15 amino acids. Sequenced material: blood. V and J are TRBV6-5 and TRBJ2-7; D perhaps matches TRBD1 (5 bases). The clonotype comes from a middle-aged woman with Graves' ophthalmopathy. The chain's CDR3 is CASSYSWTPTYEQYF. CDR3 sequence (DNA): TGTGCCAGCAGTTACAGCTGGACACCGACCTACGAGCAGTACTTC.